This T cell receptor beta chain was identified in a study of T cell responses to AZD1222 COVID-19 vaccine. About the research overall: Second-dose intervals near 4 or 12 weeks were combined.

The repertoire was sequenced with immunoSEQ multiplex PCR; TCRdb's copy has only in-frame clones and lacks some. The sample has 150,000 to 200,000 clones; around 91% are singletons. The J segment lost 2 bases and the V segment lost 4 bases, leaving 6 bases of the junction unmatched. The CDR3 consists of 16 residues. Germline V lookup: CDR1 SGHRS, CDR2 YFSETQ. The TCR originated in an adult in good health. This rearrangement joins TRBV5-1 to TRBJ2-7, with 13 bases fitting TRBD2. The starting material was peripheral blood, obtained on day 0 of AZD1222 vaccination. Here the CDR3 DNA reads TGCGCCAGCAGCCCGGCGACTAGCGGGGGGACCTACGAGCAGTACTTC. Encoded protein: CASSPATSGGTYEQYF.